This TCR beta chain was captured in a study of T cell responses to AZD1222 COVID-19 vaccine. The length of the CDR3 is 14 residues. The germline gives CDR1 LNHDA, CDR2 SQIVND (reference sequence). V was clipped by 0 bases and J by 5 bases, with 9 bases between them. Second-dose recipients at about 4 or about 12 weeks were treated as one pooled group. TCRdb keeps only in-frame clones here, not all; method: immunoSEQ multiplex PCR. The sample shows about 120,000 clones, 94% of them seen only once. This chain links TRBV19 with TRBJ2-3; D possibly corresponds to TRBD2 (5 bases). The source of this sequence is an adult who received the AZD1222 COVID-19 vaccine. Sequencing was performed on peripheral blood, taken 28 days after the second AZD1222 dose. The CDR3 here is CASSIEYRGDTQYF. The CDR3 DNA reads TGTGCCAGTAGTATAGAGTACCGGGGAGATACGCAGTATTTT.